This T cell receptor (beta chain) is drawn from a study of cytomegalovirus exposure and HLA in healthy donors. About the research overall: Of all 400 or so donors who were genotyped, roughly 81% belonged to the Caucasian-associated ancestry cluster. Study-wide results and limits: Information on immune exposure was restricted to one variable (CMV serostatus).

Worth noting for this clone: Its antigen is as yet unknown.

Germline V gene sequence: CDR1 LGHNA, CDR2 YNFKEQ. The CDR3 consists of 16 residues. The trim removed 0 bases at V and 1 base at J, leaving 2 bases unmatched. 13 Jbeta primers and 60 Vbeta primers were used for the PCR. Generated by immunoSEQ multiplex PCR, the TCRdb table keeps only in-frame clones and is missing some. The sample has under 150,000 clones, around 78% seen once. Sequencing was performed on PBMCs. The TCR originated in a woman aged 35 to 49 in good health and CMV-seronegative. The V gene is TRBV4-2, the J gene TRBJ2-4; 8 nucleotides align to TRBD1. The DNA of the CDR3 is TGTGCCAGCAGCCAAGAGGGACAGGCGGCCAAAAACATTCAGTACTTC. It translates to CASSQEGQAAKNIQYF.